These 32 T cell receptor beta chains came from one sample sequenced in a study of blood T cell repertoires in COVID-19. Produced via immunoSEQ multiplex PCR; TCRdb's table is partial and in-frame only. The sample consists of tens of thousands of clones, roughly 89% of them appearing once. The sample consisted of peripheral blood. The receptors here all came from a man aged 65-85 years with active or convalescent COVID-19.

This clone showed up just a few times. This chain uses TRBV5-5 with TRBJ2-3, with D possibly being TRBD1 (5 bases). Germline V CDR1 and CDR2: SGHKS, YYEKEE (reference sequence). The CDR3 extends over 17 amino acids. Trimming left V 0 bases short and J 4 bases short, with 18 bases between. This CDR3 reads CASSLGVTGRFADTQYF. The CDR3 nucleotides are TGTGCCAGCAGCTTGGGGGTAACAGGACGATTTGCAGATACGCAGTATTTT.

V usage is TRBV2 and J usage is TRBJ2-3; 12 bases line up with TRBD2. This CDR3 is 18 amino acids long. With V trimmed by 7 bases and J by 1 base, 12 bases remained unmatched. CDR1 is SNHLY and CDR2 is FYNNEI in the germline V gene. The CDR3 is CASIVYSASGRGTDTQYF. The DNA for the CDR3 is TGTGCCAGCATTGTTTACTCGGCTAGCGGGAGGGGCACAGATACGCAGTATTTT. Complete variable domain (other parts from reference TRBV2 and TRBJ2-3): EPEVTQTPSHQVTQMGQEVILRCVPISNHLYFYWYRQILGQKVEFLVSFYNNEISEKSEIFDDQFSVERPDGSNFTLKIRSTKLEDSAMYFCASIVYSASGRGTDTQYFGPGTRLTVL.

The chain joins TRBV9 to TRBJ1-5; D call uncertain. V lost 2 bases to trimming and J lost 0 bases, with 9 bases between them. The CDR3 is 15 residues long. The V gene's germline CDR1 is SGDLS and CDR2 YYNGEE. CDR3 residues: CASSVGQDSNQPQHF. The DNA of the CDR3 is TGTGCCAGCAGCGTGGGCCAGGATAGCAATCAGCCCCAGCATTTT.

The V call is TRBV5-1, the J call TRBJ1-2; no clear D gene. V gave up 4 bases and J gave up 1 base, with 11 bases separating them. Looked up from germline, CDR1 is SGHRS and CDR2 is YFSETQ. The CDR3 has 14 amino acids. CDR3 residues: CASSRDPNNYGYTF. The CDR3 bases are TGCGCCAGCAGCCGGGATCCGAATAACTATGGCTACACCTTC.

This rearrangement joins TRBV13 to TRBJ1-6; TRBD1 matches at 7 bases. Trimming cost V 5 bases and J 11 bases; bases outside gene matches: 9. The CDR3 contains 14 residues. Germline V gives CDR1 PRHDT, CDR2 FYEKMQ (reference sequence). The CDR3 DNA follows: TGTGCCAGCAGCGAAAGACAGGGTCTGACACCCCTCCACTTT. Its translation is CASSERQGLTPLHF. Filled out from reference TRBV13 and TRBJ1-6, the complete variable domain reads AAGVIQSPRHLIKEKRETATLKCYPIPRHDTVYWYQQGPGQDPQFLISFYEKMQSDKGSIPDRFSAQQFSDYHSELNMSSLELGDSALYFCASSERQGLTPLHFGNGTRLTVT.

The chain joins TRBV3-1 (or the pseudogene TRBV3-2) to TRBJ1-1; TRBD1 agrees at 7 bases. V shed 6 bases, J shed 3 bases, and the junction held 10 bases outside the gene matches. Germline V lookup: CDR1 LGHDT, CDR2 YNNKEL (reference sequence). The CDR3 totals 15 residues. CDR3 protein: CASSLGTATYTEAFF. The CDR3 nucleotides read TGTGCCAGCAGTCTGGGGACAGCTACTTACACTGAAGCTTTCTTT.

The chain has TRBV11-2 and TRBJ1-5, with 7 bases identical to TRBD1. The junction had 6 bases not matched to a gene; V was cut back by 6 bases and J by 7 bases. Germline V CDR1 and CDR2: SGHAT, FQNNGV. This CDR3 comprises 13 residues. The CDR3: CASSSDRDQPQHF. Here the CDR3 DNA reads TGTGCCAGCAGTTCCGACAGGGACCAGCCCCAGCATTTT.

This chain links TRBV2 with TRBJ2-1, with 9 positions matching TRBD2. Germline trimming cut 5 bases from V and 4 bases from J; bases unmatched to any gene: 9. CDR1 and CDR2 (germline): SNHLY, FYNNEI. This CDR3 region has 16 residues. CDR3 sequence: CASSPVLAGAYNEQFF. The CDR3 nucleotides are TGTGCCAGCAGTCCCGTGTTAGCGGGAGCTTACAATGAGCAGTTCTTC. The whole variable domain, remainder taken from reference TRBV2 and TRBJ2-1, is EPEVTQTPSHQVTQMGQEVILRCVPISNHLYFYWYRQILGQKVEFLVSFYNNEISEKSEIFDDQFSVERPDGSNFTLKIRSTKLEDSAMYFCASSPVLAGAYNEQFFGPGTRLTVL.

The V call is TRBV27, the J call TRBJ1-6; no clear D gene. Germline values: CDR1 MNHEY, CDR2 SMNVEV (reference sequence). Trimming pared 6 bases from V and 10 bases from J, leaving 13 bases between. The CDR3 is 13 amino acids. CDR3 nucleotide sequence: TGTGCCAGCAGGTCGAGCGGGGAGTCACCCCTCCACTTT. As protein: CASRSSGESPLHF.

V is TRBV9 and J is TRBJ2-1, with 8 bases identical to TRBD2. CDR1 SGDLS and CDR2 YYNGEE come from the germline V gene. This CDR3 has 14 residues. V was pared by 6 bases and J by 4 bases, with 6 bases of the junction left unmatched. CDR3 DNA sequence: TGTGCCAGCACCTTGGGGACTAGTTACAATGAGCAGTTCTTC. This sequence encodes CASTLGTSYNEQFF.

V and J are TRBV30 and TRBJ2-2; D is perhaps TRBD1 (8 bases). Germline V gene data show CDR1 as GTSNPN and CDR2 as SVGIG (reference sequence). V lost 3 bases, J lost 7 bases, and 24 bases lay in between. The CDR3 runs 17 residues. In nucleotides, the CDR3 is TGTGCCTGGAGCCGGGCCAGGGGGCGGTGGGGGGGCGGGGAGCTGTTTTTT. It is translated as CAWSRARGRWGGGELFF.

This clone was detected only once. V usage is TRBV2 and J usage is TRBJ1-5; TRBD1 agrees at 11 bases. The CDR3 consists of 14 residues. The ends lost 4 bases at V and 7 bases at J; junction bases unmatched: 3. Germline CDR1 SNHLY, CDR2 FYNNEI. This CDR3 is CASSGDRGVQPQHF. CDR3 sequence (DNA): TGTGCCAGCAGTGGGGACAGGGGGGTCCAGCCCCAGCATTTT.

The V and J genes are TRBV27 and TRBJ2-1; 9 bases align to TRBD1. Trimming removed 5 bases from V and 7 bases from J; junction bases left unmatched: 9. Germline lookup yields CDR1 MNHEY and CDR2 SMNVEV (reference sequence). CDR3 length: 15 amino acids. The chain's CDR3 is CASSIPGTGRNEQFF. DNA for the CDR3: TGTGCCAGCAGTATTCCCGGGACAGGGAGGAATGAGCAGTTCTTC.

The V call is TRBV5-1, the J call TRBJ2-5; TRBD1 matches at 8 bases. Germline CDR1 and CDR2: SGHRS and YFSETQ. Trimming took 2 bases from V and 4 from J; bases not matched to a gene: 10. The CDR3 extends over 16 amino acids. The CDR3 sequence is CASSLQGVGPRETQYF. CDR3 DNA sequence: TGCGCCAGCAGCTTACAGGGGGTCGGTCCTAGAGAGACCCAGTACTTC.

This chain uses TRBV18 with TRBJ1-1; possibly TRBD1 for D (5 bases). The length of the CDR3 is 18 residues. Germline V gene lookup returns CDR1 KGHSH and CDR2 LQKENI. Trimming removed 3 bases from V and 0 bases from J, with 20 bases in between. The CDR3 loop reads CASSPNQVTVHMNTEAFF. The CDR3 DNA reads TGTGCCAGCTCACCCAACCAGGTGACAGTACATATGAACACTGAAGCTTTCTTT.

The V call is TRBV9, the J call TRBJ2-2; D is perhaps TRBD2 (6 bases). The V end was cut by 2 bases, the J end by 7 bases, with 9 bases between. The CDR3 has 13 amino acids. The germline V gene encodes CDR1 SGDLS and CDR2 YYNGEE. CDR3 in amino acids: CASSVLDYGELFF. The DNA for the CDR3 is TGTGCCAGCAGCGTGCTGGACTACGGGGAGCTGTTTTTT. Full variable domain (missing parts from reference TRBV9 and TRBJ2-2): DSGVTQTPKHLITATGQRVTLRCSPRSGDLSVYWYQQSLDQGLQFLIQYYNGEERAKGNILERFSAQQFPDLHSELNLSSLELGDSALYFCASSVLDYGELFFGEGSRLTVL.

The J gene is TRBJ1-2, the V gene TRBV7-9; 7 bases fit TRBD1. Trimming removed 5 bases from V and 0 bases from J; junction bases left unmatched: 9. The CDR3 extends over 16 amino acids. CDR1 and CDR2 from the germline V gene are SEHNR and FQNEAQ (reference sequence). The CDR3 DNA reads TGTGCCAGCAGCCTCCTCCCCGGGACAGCTAACTATGGCTACACCTTC. This translates into CASSLLPGTANYGYTF.

The chain combines TRBV2 with TRBJ1-6, with 8 nucleotides matching TRBD1. CDR1 is SNHLY, CDR2 FYNNEI, per germline. V trimming: 3 bases; J trimming: 10 bases; junction bases outside the gene matches: 5. CDR3 length: 14 residues. CDR3 DNA: TGTGCCAGCAGTGACAGGGGGACAGGCTCACCCCTCCACTTT. Protein: CASSDRGTGSPLHF.

V gene TRBV9 combines with J gene TRBJ2-7, with TRBD2 identical over 14 bases. J lost 4 bases, V lost 0 bases, and 6 bases had no gene match. The CDR3 is 17 residues long. The germline V gene has CDR1 SGDLS and CDR2 YYNGEE. CDR3 protein: CASSVGMTSGREYEQYF. The CDR3 DNA reads TGTGCCAGCAGCGTAGGGATGACTAGCGGGAGGGAATACGAGCAGTACTTC.

The V and J genes are TRBV6-6 and TRBJ2-7; 9 nucleotides align to TRBD1. With 0 bases clipped from V and 5 bases from J, the junction kept 5 bases outside the gene matches. The CDR3 covers 15 residues. Germline CDR1 is MNHNY and CDR2 is SVGAGI (reference sequence). CDR3 bases: TGTGCCAGCAGTTACTCGAGGACAGGGGCCCACGAGCAGTACTTC. Protein: CASSYSRTGAHEQYF.

This clone was detected once. The V and J genes are TRBV3-1 (or the pseudogene TRBV3-2) and TRBJ2-3; 10 positions match TRBD1. The CDR3 spans 14 residues. V lost 4 bases, J lost 6 bases, and 4 bases stayed unmatched. From germline, CDR1 is LGHDT and CDR2 YNNKEL (reference sequence). This CDR3 reads CASSRDRGLDTQYF. CDR3 in DNA: TGTGCCAGCAGCCGGGACAGGGGATTGGATACGCAGTATTTT.

The chain is built from TRBV6-5 and TRBJ1-1; D not certain. The CDR3 runs to 15 residues. Germline CDR1 and CDR2: MNHEY and SVGAGI. The V end was cut by 0 bases, the J end by 5 bases, with 13 bases between. CDR3 DNA: TGTGCCAGCAGTTACTCGATGCGGGGAAAAACTGAAGCTTTCTTT. The encoded protein is CASSYSMRGKTEAFF.

The rearrangement links TRBV7-2 to TRBJ1-5; the D is unclear. This CDR3 has 14 amino acids. From germline, CDR1 is SGHTA and CDR2 FQGNSA. With 1 base removed from V and 4 bases from J, the gap between germline ends came to 8 bases. The CDR3 is CASSLVVRNQPQHF. The CDR3, as DNA: TGTGCCAGCAGCTTAGTGGTTCGGAATCAGCCCCAGCATTTT.

The chain has TRBV6-6 and TRBJ2-3, with no clear D. CDR3 size: 13 residues. Trimming stripped 0 bases from V and 6 bases from J, with 7 bases between. Per the germline V gene, CDR1 is MNHNY and CDR2 is SVGAGI (reference sequence). The CDR3 sequence is CASSYSQADTQYF. CDR3 in DNA: TGTGCCAGCAGTTACTCACAAGCGGATACGCAGTATTTT.

V usage is TRBV5-1 and J usage is TRBJ2-1; tentative D call: TRBD2 (5 bases). The CDR3 consists of 17 residues. Germline V gene lookup returns CDR1 SGHRS and CDR2 YFSETQ. V was shortened by 2 bases and J by 0 bases, with 15 bases between the two germline ends. This chain's CDR3 is CASSFSGVSISYNEQFF. DNA for the CDR3: TGCGCCAGCAGCTTCTCCGGGGTTTCCATCTCCTACAATGAGCAGTTCTTC. Supplemented by reference TRBV5-1 and TRBJ2-1, the full variable domain reads KAGVTQTPRYLIKTRGQQVTLSCSPISGHRSVSWYQQTPGQGLQFLFEYFSETQRNKGNFPGRFSGRQFSNSRSEMNVSTLELGDSALYLCASSFSGVSISYNEQFFGPGTRLTVL.

The sample holds a few counts of this clone. The rearrangement links TRBV7-2 to TRBJ1-5; D is ambiguous. Looked up from germline, CDR1 is SGHTA and CDR2 is FQGNSA. Trimming took off 4 bases at V and 4 bases at J, with 8 bases between the two ends. This CDR3 contains 13 residues. The CDR3 loop reads CASSSSQNQPQHF. DNA for the CDR3: TGTGCCAGCAGCTCCAGTCAGAATCAGCCCCAGCATTTT.

The chain links TRBV15 to TRBJ2-5, with D perhaps matching TRBD1 (6 bases). Germline-derived CDR1 and CDR2 are LNHNV and YYDKDF (reference sequence). Trimming removed 0 bases at V and 1 base at J, with 9 bases between. The CDR3 totals 15 residues. The CDR3 DNA follows: TGTGCCACCAGCAGAGAACAGGGCCCCCAAGAGACCCAGTACTTC. It codes for CATSREQGPQETQYF.

This chain links TRBV7-9 with TRBJ2-1; TRBD2 matches at 8 bases. After removal of 1 base from V and 4 bases from J, the junction contained 15 bases not matched to a gene. Per germline, CDR1 SEHNR and CDR2 FQNEAQ (reference sequence). The length of the CDR3 is 19 residues. This CDR3 reads CASSLGLAGVKRNYNEQFF. In DNA, the CDR3 is TGTGCCAGCAGCTTAGGTCTAGCGGGCGTAAAAAGAAATTACAATGAGCAGTTCTTC.

This chain links TRBV19 with TRBJ2-7, with 12 bases matching TRBD2. V shed 5 bases and J 4 bases; nucleotides not matched to a gene: 6. Germline V gene data show CDR1 as LNHDA and CDR2 as SQIVND (reference sequence). CDR3 size: 15 residues. The CDR3 bases are TGTGCCAGTAGTGCCTCCGGGACTAGCGGGTACGAGCAGTACTTC. Amino acid sequence: CASSASGTSGYEQYF.

The genes are TRBV30 and TRBJ2-7; D gene ambiguous. V lost 1 base and J 6 bases, leaving 13 bases between the germline ends. The germline gives CDR1 GTSNPN, CDR2 SVGIG (reference sequence). There are 13 residues in the CDR3. In DNA form, the CDR3 reads TGTGCCTGGAGTGGATCTGAACGCGGCGAGCAGTACTTC. It codes for CAWSGSERGEQYF.

Regarding this clone: At one of its ends the junction is not consistent with the germline gene, which may arise from a read error. The CDR3 loop is CASSLSSAIGELFF. The CDR3 nucleotides are TGTGCTAGCAGCTTGAGTTCTGCAATCGGGGAGCTGTTTTTT. The V call is TRBV7-7, the J call TRBJ2-2, with D unclear. Germline CDR1 SSHAT, CDR2 FNYEAQ (reference sequence). This CDR3 region has 14 residues.

This rearrangement joins TRBV18 to TRBJ2-1; 11 positions agree with TRBD1. Trimming cost V 4 bases and J 7 bases; bases outside gene matches: 6. Germline V gene data show CDR1 as KGHSH and CDR2 as LQKENI. The CDR3 loop spans 15 amino acids. CDR3 nucleotide sequence: TGTGCCAGCTCACTAGGACAGGGGGCTCAAAATGAGCAGTTCTTC. This encodes CASSLGQGAQNEQFF. Full variable domain (remainder filled in from reference TRBV18 and TRBJ2-1): NAGVMQNPRHLVRRRGQEARLRCSPMKGHSHVYWYRQLPEEGLKFMVYLQKENIIDESGMPKERFSAEFPKEGPSILRIQQVVRGDSAAYFCASSLGQGAQNEQFFGPGTRLTVL.